This TCR beta chain was identified in a study of blood T cell repertoires in COVID-19 (dated by TCRdb to 2020 to 2021). With respect to the entire study: Collaborator samples came from the United States, Italy and Spain and covered acute and convalescent phases of COVID-19. The prospective study material was composed of cDNA or gDNA derived from T cells, B-cell-depleted T cells, or PBMCs. Deeply sampled blood TCRbeta repertoires from subjects exposed to, actively infected with, or recovered from COVID-19 were included in the dataset. The repertoires were released in a freely available public database meant as a resource for research on the immune response to SARS-CoV-2. The samples were drawn from the first 160 participants of the ongoing ImmuneRACE study and from 1,254 subjects provided by 6 global collaborators. Sample metadata almost always included a de-identified subject ID, COVID-19 status, age in years and sex. HLA class I and class II types, where available, came from metadata supplied by the sample provider rather than from assay-based typing. Paper-wide results and their limitations: How much clinical and demographic metadata was included differed by source and by participant, and the metadata was provided uncurated.

Worth noting for this clone: Its antigen is still unknown. Base quality data are lacking; no much larger clone is found one base away.

CDR1 and CDR2 are drawn from the germline V gene: MGHRA, YSYEKL. The CDR3 numbers 13 residues from cysteine through phenylalanine. CDR3 DNA is the only sequence kept; it has 39 bases, read in frame from the first base. V loses 0 bases, J loses 7 bases, and the germline ends lie 9 bases apart. TCRbeta CDR3 regions were amplified from genomic DNA using the immunoSEQ Assay, a bias-controlled multiplex PCR. Per the authors' processing: Within the assay, amplification of reference gene primers was used to estimate how many nucleated cells each sample contained. To quantify the absolute abundance of each unique TCRbeta CDR3 rearrangement, sequence reads were collapsed and filtered. For each sample, productive Simpson clonality was calculated by taking the square root of Simpson's diversity index across productive rearrangements. Sourced from immuneACCESS, this table was stored by TCRdb with only in-frame sequences that have V and J called. A share of the clones is absent; for the studies checked, an unresolved V gene accounts for under half, and the remainder has no known explanation. That table supplies the V and J calls and clone size; D and trimming were determined from the DNA. This sample is represented by more than 95,000 clones; roughly 84% of them were singletons. The top ten constitute roughly 29% of the sample.

The collaborating institutions used their own protocols to collect whole blood in K2EDTA tubes. Collaborator samples were shipped for TCRbeta analysis as frozen whole blood, isolated PBMCs, or DNA extracted from either sample type. The receptor chain draws on TRBV4-1 and TRBJ1-2, with TRBD1 tentatively as D gene (5 bases match). The sample consisted of peripheral blood. This sequence was found in a man in his 60s with acute or convalescent COVID-19. The CDR3 region: CASSQDRQGGYTF. In nucleotide form, the sequence is TGCGCCAGCAGCCAAGATCGCCAGGGTGGCTACACCTTC.